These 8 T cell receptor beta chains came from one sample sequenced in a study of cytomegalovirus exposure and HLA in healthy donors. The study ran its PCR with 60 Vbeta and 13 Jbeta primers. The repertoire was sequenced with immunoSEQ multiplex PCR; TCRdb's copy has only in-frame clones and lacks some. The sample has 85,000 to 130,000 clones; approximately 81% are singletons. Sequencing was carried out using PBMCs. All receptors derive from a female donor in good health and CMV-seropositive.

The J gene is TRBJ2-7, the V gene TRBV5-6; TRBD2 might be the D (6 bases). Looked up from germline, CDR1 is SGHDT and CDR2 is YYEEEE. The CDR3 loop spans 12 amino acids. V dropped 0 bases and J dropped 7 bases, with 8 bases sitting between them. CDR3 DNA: TGTGCCAGCAGCTTGGTGGGGACTGAGCAGTACTTC. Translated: CASSLVGTEQYF.

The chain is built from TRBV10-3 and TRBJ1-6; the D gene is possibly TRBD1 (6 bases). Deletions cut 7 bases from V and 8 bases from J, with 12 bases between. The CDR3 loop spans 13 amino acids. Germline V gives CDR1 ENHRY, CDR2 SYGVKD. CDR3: CAINRDKDSPLHF. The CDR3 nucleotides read TGTGCCATCAACAGGGACAAAGATTCACCCCTCCACTTT.

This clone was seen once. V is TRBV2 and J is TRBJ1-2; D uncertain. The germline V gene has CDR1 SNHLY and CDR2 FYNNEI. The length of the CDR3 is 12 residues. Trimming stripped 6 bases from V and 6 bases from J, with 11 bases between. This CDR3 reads CASSPRVDGYTF. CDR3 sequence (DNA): TGTGCCAGCAGCCCTCGGGTTGATGGCTACACCTTC.

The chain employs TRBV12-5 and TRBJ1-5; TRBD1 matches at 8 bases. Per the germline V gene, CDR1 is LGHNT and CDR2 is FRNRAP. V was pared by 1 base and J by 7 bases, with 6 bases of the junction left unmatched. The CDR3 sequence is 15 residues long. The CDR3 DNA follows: TGTGCTAGTGGTTTGGGACAGGGGAAGGGCCAGCCCCAGCATTTT. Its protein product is CASGLGQGKGQPQHF.

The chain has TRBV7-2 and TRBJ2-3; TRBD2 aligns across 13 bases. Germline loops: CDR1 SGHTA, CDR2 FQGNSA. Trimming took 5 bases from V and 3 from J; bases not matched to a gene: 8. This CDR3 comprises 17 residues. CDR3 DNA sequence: TGTGCCAGCAGCCCAATCCAACTAGCGGGAGGGACAGATACGCAGTATTTT. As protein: CASSPIQLAGGTDTQYF.

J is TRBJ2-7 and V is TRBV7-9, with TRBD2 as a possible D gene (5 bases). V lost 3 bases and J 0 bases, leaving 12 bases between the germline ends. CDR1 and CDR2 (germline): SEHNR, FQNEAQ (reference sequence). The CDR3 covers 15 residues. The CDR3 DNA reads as TGTGCCAGCAGCTTCGGGCGGGTCCTCTCCTACGAGCAGTACTTC. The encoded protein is CASSFGRVLSYEQYF.

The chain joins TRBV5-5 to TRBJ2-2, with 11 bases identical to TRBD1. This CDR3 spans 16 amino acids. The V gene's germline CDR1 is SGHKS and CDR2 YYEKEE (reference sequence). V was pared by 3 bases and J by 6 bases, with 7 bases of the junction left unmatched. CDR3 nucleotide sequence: TGTGCCAGCAGCTGGGGCCGGGACAGGGGGGCCGGGGAGCTGTTTTTT. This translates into CASSWGRDRGAGELFF.

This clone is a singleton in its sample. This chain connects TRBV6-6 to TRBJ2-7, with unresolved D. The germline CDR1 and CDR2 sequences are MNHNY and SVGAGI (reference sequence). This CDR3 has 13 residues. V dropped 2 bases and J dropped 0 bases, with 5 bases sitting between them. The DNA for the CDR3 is TGTGCCAGCAGTTACGGCATCTCCTACGAGCAGTACTTC. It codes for CASSYGISYEQYF.